The TCR beta chain described here comes from a study of blood T cells in healthy people across ages. The CDR3 is 14 residues long. Germline V gives CDR1 DFQATT, CDR2 SNEGSKA (reference sequence). Trimming cost V 6 bases and J 7 bases; bases outside gene matches: 9. Through a sample-barcoded 5' primer and a J-beta primer mix, a second PCR was run for 7 to 11 cycles. Each CDR3 protein is one row after TCRdb ran MiXCR on the 5' RACE reads. The table shows hundreds of thousands of distinct CDR3 sequences, with 58% occurring only once. This chain connects TRBV20-1 to TRBJ1-2, with TRBD1 matching over 12 bases. The TCR comes from a man aged 25 to 40 in good health. The sample was blood. CDR3 DNA sequence: TGCAGTGCCGGGGGGGACAGGGGGCTCCCTGGCTACACCTTC. It codes for CSAGGDRGLPGYTF.